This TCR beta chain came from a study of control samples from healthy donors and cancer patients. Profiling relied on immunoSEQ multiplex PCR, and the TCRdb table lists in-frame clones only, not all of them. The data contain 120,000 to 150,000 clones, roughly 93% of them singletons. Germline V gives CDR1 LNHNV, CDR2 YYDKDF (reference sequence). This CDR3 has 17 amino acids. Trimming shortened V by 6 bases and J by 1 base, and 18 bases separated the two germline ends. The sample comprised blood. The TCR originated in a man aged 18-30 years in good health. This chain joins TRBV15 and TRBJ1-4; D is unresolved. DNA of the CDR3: TGTGCCACCAGGAAGGAGGGTGCCCGCGTAACTAATGAAAAACTGTTTTTT. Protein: CATRKEGARVTNEKLFF.